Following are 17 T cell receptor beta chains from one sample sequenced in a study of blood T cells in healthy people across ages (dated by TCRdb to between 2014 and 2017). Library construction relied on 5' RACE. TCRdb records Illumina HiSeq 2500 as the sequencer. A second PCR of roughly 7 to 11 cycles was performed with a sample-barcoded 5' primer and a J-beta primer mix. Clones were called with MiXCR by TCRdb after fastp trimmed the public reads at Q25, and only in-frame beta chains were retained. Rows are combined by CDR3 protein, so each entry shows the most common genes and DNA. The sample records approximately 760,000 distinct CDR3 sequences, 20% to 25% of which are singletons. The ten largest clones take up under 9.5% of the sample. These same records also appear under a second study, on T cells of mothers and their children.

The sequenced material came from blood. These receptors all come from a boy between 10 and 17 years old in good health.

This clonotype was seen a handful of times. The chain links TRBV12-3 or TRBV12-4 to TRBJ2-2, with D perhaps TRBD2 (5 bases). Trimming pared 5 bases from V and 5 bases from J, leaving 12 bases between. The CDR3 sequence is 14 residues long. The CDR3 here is CASSRLAMTGELFF. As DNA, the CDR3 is TGTGCCAGCAGTCGATTAGCGATGACCGGGGAGCTGTTTTTT.

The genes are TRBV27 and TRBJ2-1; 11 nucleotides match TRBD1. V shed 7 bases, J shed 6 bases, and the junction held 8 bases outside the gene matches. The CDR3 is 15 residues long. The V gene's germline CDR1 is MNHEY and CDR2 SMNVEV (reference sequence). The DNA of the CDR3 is TGTGCCAGCACCCCCGGGACAGGGGGTCTCAATGAGCAGTTCTTC. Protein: CASTPGTGGLNEQFF.

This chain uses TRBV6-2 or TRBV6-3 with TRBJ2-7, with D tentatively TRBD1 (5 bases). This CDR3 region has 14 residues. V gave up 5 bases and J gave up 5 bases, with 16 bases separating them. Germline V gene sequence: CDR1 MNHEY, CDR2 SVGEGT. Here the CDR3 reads CASSTPPGFDEQYF. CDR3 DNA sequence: TGTGCCAGCAGTACTCCCCCAGGGTTCGACGAGCAGTACTTC.

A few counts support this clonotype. The CDR3 sequence: CASSSGTYFKDEQFF. CDR3 bases: TGTGCCAGCAGTTCCGGGACTTATTTTAAGGATGAGCAGTTCTTC. This rearrangement joins TRBV12-3 or TRBV12-4 to TRBJ2-1, with D perhaps matching TRBD2 (6 bases). V lost 4 bases, J lost 8 bases, and 18 bases lay in between. CDR3 length: 15 amino acids.

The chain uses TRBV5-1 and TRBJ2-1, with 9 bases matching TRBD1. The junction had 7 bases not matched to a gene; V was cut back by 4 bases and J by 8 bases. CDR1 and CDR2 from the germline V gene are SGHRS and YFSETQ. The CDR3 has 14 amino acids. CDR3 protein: CASSVRDREDEQFF. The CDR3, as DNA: TGCGCCAGCAGCGTCCGGGACAGGGAGGATGAGCAGTTCTTC.

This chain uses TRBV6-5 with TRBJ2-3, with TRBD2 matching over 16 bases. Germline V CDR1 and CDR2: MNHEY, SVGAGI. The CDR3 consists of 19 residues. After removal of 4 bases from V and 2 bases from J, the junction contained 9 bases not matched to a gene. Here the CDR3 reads CASSSLPGLAGGPTDTQYF. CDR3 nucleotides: TGTGCCAGCAGTTCCCTCCCGGGACTAGCGGGGGGGCCCACAGATACGCAGTATTTT.

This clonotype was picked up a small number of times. The CDR3 spells CASRQAMMNTEAFF. For the CDR3, the DNA is TGTGCCAGCAGACAGGCGATGATGAACACTGAAGCTTTCTTT. The V and J genes are TRBV7-2 and TRBJ1-1; D possibly corresponds to TRBD1 (5 bases). Germline loops: CDR1 SGHTA, CDR2 FQGNSA. There are 14 residues in the CDR3. Trimming left V 6 bases short and J 0 bases short, with 11 bases between.

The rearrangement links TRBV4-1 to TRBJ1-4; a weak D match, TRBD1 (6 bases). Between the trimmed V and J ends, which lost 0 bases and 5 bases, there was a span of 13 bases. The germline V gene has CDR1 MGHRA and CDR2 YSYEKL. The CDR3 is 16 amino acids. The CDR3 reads CASSQDGTLLNEKLFF. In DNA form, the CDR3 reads TGCGCCAGCAGCCAAGACGGGACACTACTCAATGAAAAACTGTTTTTT.

The CDR3 region has the DNA TGTGCCAGCAGCTTAAGTTTGCTAGCGGGAGGGCCGTACACCGGGGAGCTGTTTTTT. This codes for CASSLSLLAGGPYTGELFF. The chain combines TRBV7-8 with TRBJ2-2, with TRBD2 matching 12 bases. Losses at the gene ends were 2 bases for V and 3 bases for J; bases not matched to a gene: 10. CDR3 size: 19 residues. Per the germline V gene, CDR1 is SGHVS and CDR2 is FQNEAQ.

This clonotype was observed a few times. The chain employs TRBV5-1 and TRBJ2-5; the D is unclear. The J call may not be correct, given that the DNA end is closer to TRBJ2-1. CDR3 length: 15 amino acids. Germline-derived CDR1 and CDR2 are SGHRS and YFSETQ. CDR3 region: CASSLDGLAYNEQFF. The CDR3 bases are TGCGCCAGCAGCTTGGATGGCTTAGCCTACAATGAGCAGTTCTTC.

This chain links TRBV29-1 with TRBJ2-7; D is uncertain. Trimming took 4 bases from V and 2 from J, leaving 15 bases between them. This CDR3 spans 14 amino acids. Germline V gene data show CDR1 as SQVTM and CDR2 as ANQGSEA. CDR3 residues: CSVGWELNPYEQYF. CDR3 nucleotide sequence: TGCAGCGTTGGCTGGGAACTAAATCCCTACGAGCAGTACTTC.

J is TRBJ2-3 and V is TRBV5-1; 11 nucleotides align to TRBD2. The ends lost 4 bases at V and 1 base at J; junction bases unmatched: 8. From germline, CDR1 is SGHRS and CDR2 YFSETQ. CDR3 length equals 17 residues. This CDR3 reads CASSAELAGVGTDTQYF. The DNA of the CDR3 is TGCGCCAGCAGCGCAGAACTAGCGGGAGTGGGCACAGATACGCAGTATTTT.

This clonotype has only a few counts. The CDR3 reads CATGEDSNNEQFF. DNA for the CDR3: TGTGCCACCGGGGAGGACTCAAACAATGAGCAGTTCTTC. The chain links TRBV6-4 to TRBJ2-1; D possibly corresponds to TRBD2 (6 bases). Trimming took 10 bases from V and 5 from J, leaving 15 bases between them. This CDR3 region has 13 residues. Germline V gives CDR1 MRHNA, CDR2 SNTAGT.

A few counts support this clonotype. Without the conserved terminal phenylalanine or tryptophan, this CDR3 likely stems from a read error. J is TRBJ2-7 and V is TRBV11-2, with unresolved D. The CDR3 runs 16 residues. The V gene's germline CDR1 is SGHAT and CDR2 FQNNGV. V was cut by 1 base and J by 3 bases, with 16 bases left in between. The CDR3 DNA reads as TGTGCCAGCAGCTTAGGACGGGCGGAGACCCTCTACGAGCAGTACTCC. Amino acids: CASSLGRAETLYEQYS.

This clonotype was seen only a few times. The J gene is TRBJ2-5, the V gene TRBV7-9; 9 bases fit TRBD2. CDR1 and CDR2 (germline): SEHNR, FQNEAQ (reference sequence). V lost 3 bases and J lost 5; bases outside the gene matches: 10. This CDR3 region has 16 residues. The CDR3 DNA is TGTGCCAGCAGCTTCGTGACTAGCGGAGGTAGTGAGACCCAGTACTTC. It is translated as CASSFVTSGGSETQYF.

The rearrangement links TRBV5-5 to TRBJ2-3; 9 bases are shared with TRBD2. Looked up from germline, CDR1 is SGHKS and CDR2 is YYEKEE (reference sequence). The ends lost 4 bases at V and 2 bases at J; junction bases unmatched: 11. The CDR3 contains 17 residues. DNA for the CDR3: TGTGCCAGCAGCCCGCCCCTTAGCGGGAGAGTCACAGATACGCAGTATTTT. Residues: CASSPPLSGRVTDTQYF.

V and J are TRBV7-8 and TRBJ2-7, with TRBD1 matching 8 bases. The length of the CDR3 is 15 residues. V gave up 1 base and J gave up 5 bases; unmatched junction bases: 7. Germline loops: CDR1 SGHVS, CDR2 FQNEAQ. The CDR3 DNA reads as TGTGCCAGCAGCTTAGGACAGGGGAGTCTAGACGAGCAGTACTTC. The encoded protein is CASSLGQGSLDEQYF.